This entry is about one T cell receptor beta chain. V shed 3 bases, J shed 5 bases, and the junction held 9 bases outside the gene matches. The CDR3 is 16 amino acids. Germline values: CDR1 LGHNA, CDR2 YSLEER. The sample comes from a study of fetal regulatory T cell absence and autoimmunity. The data were produced by immunoSEQ multiplex PCR, yet TCRdb's version contains in-frame clones alone and is incomplete. This sample carries more than 90,000 clones, around 72% of them seen once, and the ten largest clones take 1.5% to 2%. Specimen: pancreas tissue. This sequence was found in a male donor with IPEX syndrome. This chain links TRBV4-3 with TRBJ2-2, with 7 positions matching TRBD1. This CDR3 is CASSQFRGRETGELFF. CDR3 sequence (DNA): TGCGCCAGCAGCCAGTTTAGGGGGCGAGAGACCGGGGAGCTGTTTTTT.